This T cell receptor (beta chain) was recorded in a study of sequential checkpoint blockade in melanoma. Study details: Arm A got nivolumab then ipilimumab; arm B the reverse, 1:1. Maintenance nivolumab came after either treatment sequence.

This clone was observed a handful of times. Generated by immunoSEQ multiplex PCR, the TCRdb table keeps only in-frame clones and is missing some. The repertoire has roughly 6,500 clones, approximately 48% of them found once; the top ten carry roughly 27%. Treatment indicated: randomized to nivolumab then ipilimumab (arm A) or the reverse (arm B). No patient had prior DNA-damaging chemotherapy. Live CD3+CD8+ CD19− CD56− cells were sorted from PBMCs. After removal of 0 bases from V and 3 bases from J, the junction contained 3 bases not matched to a gene. The CDR3 has 15 amino acids. Germline V gene lookup returns CDR1 MNHNY and CDR2 SVGAGI (reference sequence).

Sequencing used CD8+ T cells sorted from blood (inferred from file names), obtained from a patient given nivolumab and ipilimumab in sequence. This chain connects TRBV6-6 to TRBJ1-1; TRBD1 matches 8 bases. The TCR originated in a human patient with melanoma. Some clones in this sample may be carry-over from other donors' samples. The CDR3 loop reads CASSYSPDRDTEAFF. The CDR3 DNA reads as TGTGCCAGCAGTTACTCGCCGGACAGGGACACTGAAGCTTTCTTT.